Below are 4 T cell receptor beta chains sequenced from a single sample in a study of blood T cells in healthy people across ages. For the second PCR, which ran for roughly 6 to 11 cycles, a sample-barcoded 5' primer and a J-beta primer mix were used. MiXCR, applied by TCRdb to the 5' RACE reads, yields one record per CDR3 protein. Among around 800,000 distinct CDR3 sequences listed, about 48% were seen once. Material for sequencing was blood. These receptors were obtained from an elderly man in good health.

This clonotype came up a few times. The chain recombines TRBV6-6 with TRBJ2-7, with 15 bases aligning to TRBD2. Unmatched junction bases numbered 6, after V lost 4 bases and J lost 2 bases. The CDR3 is 17 residues long. Germline loops: CDR1 MNHNY, CDR2 SVGAGI (reference sequence). This chain's CDR3 is CASSWTSGRGGTYEQYF. CDR3 coding DNA: TGTGCCAGCAGTTGGACTAGCGGGAGGGGGGGGACCTACGAGCAGTACTTC.

The gene calls are TRBV20-1 and TRBJ1-5; D is unclear. The V end lost 2 bases, the J end lost 3 bases, and 14 bases lay between the germline ends. Germline lookup yields CDR1 DFQATT and CDR2 SNEGSKA (reference sequence). This CDR3 has 15 amino acids. CDR3 nucleotides: TGCAGTGCTAGACGAGGAGGGCCTCTCAATCAGCCCCAGCATTTT. Translated: CSARRGGPLNQPQHF.

This chain links TRBV12-3 or TRBV12-4 with TRBJ2-3; TRBD2 matches at 11 bases. The CDR3 has 15 residues. Losses at the gene ends were 2 bases for V and 5 bases for J; bases not matched to a gene: 3. In nucleotides, the CDR3 is TGTGCCAGCAGTTTAATAGCGGGGGGGTTAGATACGCAGTATTTT. It encodes CASSLIAGGLDTQYF.

V gene TRBV20-1 combines with J gene TRBJ2-3; TRBD2 is a possible D gene (6 bases). Germline assignment: CDR1 DFQATT and CDR2 SNEGSKA (reference sequence). This CDR3 region has 17 residues. V shed 0 bases and J shed 0 bases, with 16 bases lying between them. CDR3 sequence: CSARDWASAASTDTQYF. The DNA for the CDR3 is TGCAGTGCTAGAGATTGGGCTAGCGCCGCTAGCACAGATACGCAGTATTTT.